This T cell receptor beta chain emerged from a study of T cell responses to AZD1222 COVID-19 vaccine. Turning to this clone: Its specificity is not known.

Sequencing was performed with immunoSEQ multiplex PCR; in TCRdb, only in-frame clones are kept and a portion is missing. The data show under 150,000 clones, around 83% seen once. CDR3 length equals 18 residues. Germline V gene lookup returns CDR1 LGHDT and CDR2 YNNKEL (reference sequence). Trimming removed 2 bases from V and 4 bases from J; junction bases left unmatched: 9. Study results and limitations: A mostly white British donor set with more females was recruited, and clonal diversity was possibly underestimated. Only a handful of people who got AZD1222 tested seropositive at baseline. Spike-specific TCR breadth rose after two AZD1222 doses, and depth rose as well. The study reported that nearly half of spike-specific TCRs target unmutated variant regions.

Sequencing was performed on peripheral blood, taken on day 0 of MenACWY control vaccination. The sequence derives from an adult in good health. This sequence joins TRBV3-1 (or the pseudogene TRBV3-2) and TRBJ1-3; the match to TRBD1 covers 12 bases. The CDR3 loop reads CASSQPNLGQGAGNTIYF. CDR3 coding DNA: TGTGCCAGCAGCCAACCGAATCTGGGACAGGGGGCCGGAAACACCATATATTTT.